The rows below give T cell receptor beta chains drawn from one sample of a study of blood T cell repertoires in COVID-19. Profiled with immunoSEQ multiplex PCR; TCRdb holds only in-frame clones, not every one. The sample contains about 120,000 clones, around three quarters of which appear only once. Sequenced material: peripheral blood. These receptors all stem from a woman at least 80 years old with acute or convalescent COVID-19. Both conserved end residues are part of each CDR3. D genes are given only for firm matches. For some rows the clone size is stated as once, few or many, or as a class when expanded; others skip it.

>TRBJ2-3|TRBV7-3|-|TRBD2
TGTGCCAGCAGCTTGAGGGCTAGCGGGGGGGATACGCAGTATTTT
CASSLRASGGDTQYF
>TRBJ1-2|TRBV5-6|-|-
TGTGCCAGCAGCAGGGCACAGGGATCAAACTATGGCTACACCTTC
CASSRAQGSNYGYTF
>TRBJ2-2|TRBV6-1|few|TRBD2
TGTGCCAGCAGTGCAAGAGCGGGAGCCAGGAACGGGGAGCTGTTTTTT
CASSARAGARNGELFF
>TRBJ2-3|TRBV2|few|-
TGTGCCAGCAGTTACACAGATACGCAGTATTTT
CASSYTDTQYF
>TRBJ2-7|TRBV28|-|TRBD2
TGTGCCAGCAGTTCCCCGGCTAGCGGGTCCTACGAGCAGTACTTC
CASSSPASGSYEQYF
>TRBJ1-2|TRBV4-3|-|TRBD1
TGCGCCAGCAGCCCGGACAGGGTCGGGGGCTACACCTTC
CASSPDRVGGYTF
>TRBJ2-1|TRBV29-1|-|TRBD2
TGCAGCGTTGAAACTAGCGGGAGGTACAATGAGCAGTTCTTC
CSVETSGRYNEQFF
>TRBJ1-6|TRBV5-1|-|TRBD1
TGCGCCAGCAGCTTGGAAACAGGGGGGAATTCACCCCTCCACTTT
CASSLETGGNSPLHF
>TRBJ1-4|TRBV2|few|TRBD1
TGTGCCAGCAGTGAGTTCGGACAGGGCTGGGAAAAACTGTTTTTT
CASSEFGQGWEKLFF
>TRBJ2-1|TRBV10-3|few|-
TGTGCCATCAGTGCCGACATGGGCAGGATGCAGTTCTTC
CAISADMGRMQFF